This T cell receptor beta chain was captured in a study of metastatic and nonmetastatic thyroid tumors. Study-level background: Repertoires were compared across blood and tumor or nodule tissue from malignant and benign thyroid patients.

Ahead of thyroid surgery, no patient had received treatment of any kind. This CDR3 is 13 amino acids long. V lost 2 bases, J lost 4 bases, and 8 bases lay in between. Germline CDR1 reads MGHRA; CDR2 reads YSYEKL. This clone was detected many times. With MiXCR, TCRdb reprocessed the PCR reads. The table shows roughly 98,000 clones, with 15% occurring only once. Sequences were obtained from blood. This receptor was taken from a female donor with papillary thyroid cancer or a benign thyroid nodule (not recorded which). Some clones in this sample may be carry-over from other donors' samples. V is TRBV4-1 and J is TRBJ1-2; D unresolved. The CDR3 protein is CASSQIQSYGYTF. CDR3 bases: TGCGCCAGCAGCCAAATCCAGAGCTATGGCTACACCTTC.